This is a list of T cell receptor beta chains from one sample in a study of T cells in Graves' hyperthyroidism and ophthalmopathy. Each CDR3 protein gets one entry after TCRdb re-called the multiplex PCR reads with MiXCR. Found here are hundreds of thousands of distinct CDR3 sequences, roughly 40% of them singletons; the top ten hold 8.9%. Source material: blood. These receptors were collected from a man aged 18 to 30 with Graves' hyperthyroidism. Both conserved end residues are part of each CDR3. The order of the fields is J gene, D gene, clone size, V gene, CDR3 protein, CDR3 DNA. A D gene is named only where the DNA matches it firmly. Size is stated for part of the rows, as once, few or many counts, or as a class when the clone is expanded.

J: TRBJ1-2
D: TRBD1
size: .
V: TRBV15
CDR3: CATGSGQGSYGYTF
DNA: TGTGCCACCGGCTCTGGACAGGGGAGTTATGGCTACACCTTC

J: TRBJ1-5
D: TRBD1
size: many
V: TRBV7-9
CDR3: CASSLTGDAPQHF
DNA: TGTGCCAGCAGCTTAACAGGGGATGCGCCCCAGCATTTT

J: TRBJ2-7
D: .
size: .
V: TRBV7-9
CDR3: CASSLGSWTVGEQYF
DNA: TGTGCCAGCAGCTTAGGCAGCTGGACGGTAGGAGAGCAGTACTTC

J: TRBJ1-5
D: TRBD1
size: once
V: TRBV10-3
CDR3: CATGTGAVNQPQHF
DNA: TGTGCCACCGGGACAGGGGCAGTCAATCAGCCCCAGCATTTT

J: TRBJ1-2
D: .
size: few
V: TRBV25-1
CDR3: CASSQDPGRSYGYTF
DNA: TGTGCCAGCAGCCAAGACCCGGGGAGAAGTTATGGCTACACCTTC

J: TRBJ1-1
D: .
size: many
V: TRBV7-9
CDR3: CASNLDPNTEAFF
DNA: TGTGCCAGCAACCTAGACCCGAACACTGAAGCTTTCTTT

J: TRBJ2-5
D: .
size: .
V: TRBV5-1
CDR3: CASSLADPTLETQYF
DNA: TGCGCCAGCAGCTTGGCGGACCCCACCTTAGAGACCCAGTACTTC

J: TRBJ1-3
D: TRBD1
size: many
V: TRBV7-9
CDR3: CAIPRQGRNTIYF
DNA: TGTGCCATTCCCCGACAGGGCCGAAACACCATATATTTT

J: TRBJ1-1
D: TRBD1
size: .
V: TRBV29-1
CDR3: CSALTGGPNTEAFF
DNA: TGCAGCGCCCTAACAGGGGGCCCGAACACTGAAGCTTTCTTT

J: TRBJ1-3
D: TRBD1
size: few
V: TRBV5-1
CDR3: CASSLTQGGNTIYF
DNA: TGCGCCAGCAGCTTGACACAGGGGGGAAACACCATATATTTT

J: TRBJ2-7
D: .
size: .
V: TRBV20-1
CDR3: CSAPGTRSSYEQYF
DNA: TGCAGTGCCCCCGGGACAAGGAGCTCCTACGAGCAGTACTTC